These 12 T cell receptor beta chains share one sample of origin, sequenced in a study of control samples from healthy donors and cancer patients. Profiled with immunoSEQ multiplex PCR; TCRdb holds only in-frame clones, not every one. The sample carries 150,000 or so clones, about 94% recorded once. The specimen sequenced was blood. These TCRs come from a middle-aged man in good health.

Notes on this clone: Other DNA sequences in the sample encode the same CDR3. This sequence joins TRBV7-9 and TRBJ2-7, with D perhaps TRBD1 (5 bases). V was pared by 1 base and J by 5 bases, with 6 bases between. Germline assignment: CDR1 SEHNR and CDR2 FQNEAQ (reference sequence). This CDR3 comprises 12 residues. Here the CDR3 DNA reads TGTGCCAGCAGCTTAGTAGGGGACGAGCAGTACTTC. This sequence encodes CASSLVGDEQYF.

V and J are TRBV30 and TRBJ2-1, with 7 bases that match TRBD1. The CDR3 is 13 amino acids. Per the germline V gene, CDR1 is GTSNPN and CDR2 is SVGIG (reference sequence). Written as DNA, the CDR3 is TGTGCTGTGATCCGGGACAGACACAATGAGCAGTTCTTC. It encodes CAVIRDRHNEQFF. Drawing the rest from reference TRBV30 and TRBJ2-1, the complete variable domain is SQTIHQWPATLVQPVGSPLSLECTVEGTSNPNLYWYRQAAGRGLQLLFYSVGIGQISSEVPQNLSASRPQDRQFILSSKKLLLSDSGFYLCAVIRDRHNEQFFGPGTRLTVL.

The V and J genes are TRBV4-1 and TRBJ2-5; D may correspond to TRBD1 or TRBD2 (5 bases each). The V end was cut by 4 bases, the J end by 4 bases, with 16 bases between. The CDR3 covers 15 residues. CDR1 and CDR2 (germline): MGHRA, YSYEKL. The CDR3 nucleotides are TGCGCCAGCAGCCGAGGGAGCCTAAGGGGAGAGACCCAGTACTTC. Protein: CASSRGSLRGETQYF.

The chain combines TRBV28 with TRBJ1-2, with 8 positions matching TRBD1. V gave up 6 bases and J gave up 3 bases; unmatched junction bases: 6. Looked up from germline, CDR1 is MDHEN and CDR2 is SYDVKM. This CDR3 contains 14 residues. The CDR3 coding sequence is TGTGCCAGCAGGACGACAGGGGCGGACTATGGCTACACCTTC. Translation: CASRTTGADYGYTF.

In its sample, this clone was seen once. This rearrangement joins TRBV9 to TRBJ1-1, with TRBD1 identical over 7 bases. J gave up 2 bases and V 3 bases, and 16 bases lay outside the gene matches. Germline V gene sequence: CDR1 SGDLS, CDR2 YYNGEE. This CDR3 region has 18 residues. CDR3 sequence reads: CASSAQGGTGTVNTEAFF. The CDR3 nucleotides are TGTGCCAGCAGCGCCCAGGGGGGTACCGGGACAGTAAACACTGAAGCTTTCTTT.

The CDR3 region has the DNA TGTGCCAGCAGCCCTTTCCCAGGGGGACGAGAAAAACTGTTTTTT. Its protein is CASSPFPGGREKLFF. The chain carries TRBV28 and TRBJ1-4; 7 positions match TRBD1. This CDR3 is built from 15 residues. The V segment lost 6 bases and the J segment 8 bases; nucleotides outside the gene matches: 12. Germline loops: CDR1 MDHEN, CDR2 SYDVKM. Using reference TRBV28 and TRBJ1-4 for the parts outside the CDR3, the full variable domain is DVKVTQSSRYLVKRTGEKVFLECVQDMDHENMFWYRQDPGLGLRLIYFSYDVKMKEKGDIPEGYSVSREKKERFSLILESASTNQTSMYLCASSPFPGGREKLFFGSGTQLSVL.

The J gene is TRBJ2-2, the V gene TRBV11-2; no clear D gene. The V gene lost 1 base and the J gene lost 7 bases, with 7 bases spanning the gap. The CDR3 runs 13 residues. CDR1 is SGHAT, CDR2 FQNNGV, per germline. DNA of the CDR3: TGTGCCAGCAGCTTAGTTGGAAGCGGGGAGCTGTTTTTT. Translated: CASSLVGSGELFF.

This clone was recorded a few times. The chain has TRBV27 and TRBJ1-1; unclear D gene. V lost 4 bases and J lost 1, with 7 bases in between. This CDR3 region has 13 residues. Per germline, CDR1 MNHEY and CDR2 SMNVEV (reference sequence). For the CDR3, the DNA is TGTGCCAGCAGTTCCCGACCGAACACTGAAGCTTTCTTT. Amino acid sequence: CASSSRPNTEAFF.

The CDR3 bases are TGTGCCAGCAGTTACAGGGGTTTTGGGGCCTACGAGCAGTACTTC. This translates into CASSYRGFGAYEQYF. V and J are TRBV6-5 and TRBJ2-7; D perhaps matches TRBD1 (5 bases). Between the trimmed V and J ends, which lost 2 bases and 2 bases, there was a span of 13 bases. Germline V gene lookup returns CDR1 MNHEY and CDR2 SVGAGI. The CDR3 is made up of 15 amino acids.

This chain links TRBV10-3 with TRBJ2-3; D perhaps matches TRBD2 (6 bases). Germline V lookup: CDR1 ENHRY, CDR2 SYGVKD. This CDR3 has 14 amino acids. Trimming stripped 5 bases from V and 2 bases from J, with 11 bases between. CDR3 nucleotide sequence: TGTGCCATCAGTCTCGGGGAGGACACAGATACGCAGTATTTT. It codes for CAISLGEDTDTQYF.

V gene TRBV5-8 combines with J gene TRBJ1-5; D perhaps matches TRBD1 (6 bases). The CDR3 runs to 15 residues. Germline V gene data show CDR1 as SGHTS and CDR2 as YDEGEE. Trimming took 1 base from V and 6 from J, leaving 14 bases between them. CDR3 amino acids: CASSLRQGSFQPQHF. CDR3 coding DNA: TGTGCCAGCAGCTTGCGGCAGGGGTCATTTCAGCCCCAGCATTTT.

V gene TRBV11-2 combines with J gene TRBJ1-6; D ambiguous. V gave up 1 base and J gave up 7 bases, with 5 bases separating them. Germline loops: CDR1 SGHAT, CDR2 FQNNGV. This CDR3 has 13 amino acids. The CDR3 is CASSLVGNSPLHF. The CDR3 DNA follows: TGTGCCAGCAGCTTAGTTGGGAATTCACCCCTCCACTTT.